This is a list of T cell receptor beta chains from one sample in a study of blood T cell repertoires in COVID-19. Sequenced by immunoSEQ multiplex PCR; TCRdb stores in-frame clones only, minus some. The table records some 80,000 clones, around 74% of them present only once. The sample taken for sequencing was peripheral blood. The receptors stem from a woman of 80 years or more with active or convalescent COVID-19. Each CDR3 is given with its conserved first and last residue. D genes are given only for firm matches. The size entry is marked missing in some rows and otherwise reads once, few, many or a size class.

size	D	V	J	CDR3	DNA
NA	NA	TRBV2	TRBJ2-2	CASPPRDGSGENTGELFF	TGTGCCAGCCCCCCTCGAGATGGTAGCGGAGAGAACACCGGGGAGCTGTTTTTT
few	NA	TRBV4-1	TRBJ1-1	CASSQASQVNTEAFF	TGCGCCAGCAGCCAAGCATCACAGGTGAACACTGAAGCTTTCTTT
NA	NA	TRBV19	TRBJ2-7	CAPPRGPYEQYF	TGTGCCCCCCCGCGGGGTCCCTACGAGCAGTACTTC
NA	TRBD2	TRBV27	TRBJ2-7	CASSLLGHTSGVSYEQYF	TGTGCCAGCAGTTTACTCGGGCACACTAGCGGGGTCTCCTACGAGCAGTACTTC
NA	TRBD1	TRBV7-8	TRBJ1-2	CASSLARTGWSGYTF	TGTGCCAGCAGCTTAGCGCGGACAGGGTGGAGTGGCTACACCTTC
few	NA	TRBV7-2	TRBJ2-2	CASRKPSIPGGELFF	TGTGCCAGCAGAAAACCGAGTATCCCCGGCGGGGAGCTGTTTTTT
NA	TRBD2	TRBV11-2	TRBJ2-1	CASSFRGGRGSYNEQFF	TGTGCCAGCAGCTTCCGGGGGGGCCGGGGCTCCTACAATGAGCAGTTCTTC
NA	NA	TRBV2	TRBJ2-7	CASSEAFVYGSYEQYF	TGTGCCAGCAGTGAAGCCTTCGTTTACGGCTCCTACGAGCAGTACTTC
NA	NA	TRBV5-1	TRBJ2-7	CASSLVPGSHEQYF	TGCGCCAGCAGCTTGGTGCCGGGGAGCCACGAGCAGTACTTC
NA	NA	TRBV6-2/TRBV6-3	TRBJ1-1	CASSYGGGNTEAFF	TGTGCCAGCAGTTACGGGGGAGGTAACACTGAAGCTTTCTTT
NA	TRBD2	TRBV7-6	TRBJ2-7	CASSLPGLASYEQYF	TGTGCCAGCAGCTTGCCGGGACTAGCTAGCTACGAGCAGTACTTC